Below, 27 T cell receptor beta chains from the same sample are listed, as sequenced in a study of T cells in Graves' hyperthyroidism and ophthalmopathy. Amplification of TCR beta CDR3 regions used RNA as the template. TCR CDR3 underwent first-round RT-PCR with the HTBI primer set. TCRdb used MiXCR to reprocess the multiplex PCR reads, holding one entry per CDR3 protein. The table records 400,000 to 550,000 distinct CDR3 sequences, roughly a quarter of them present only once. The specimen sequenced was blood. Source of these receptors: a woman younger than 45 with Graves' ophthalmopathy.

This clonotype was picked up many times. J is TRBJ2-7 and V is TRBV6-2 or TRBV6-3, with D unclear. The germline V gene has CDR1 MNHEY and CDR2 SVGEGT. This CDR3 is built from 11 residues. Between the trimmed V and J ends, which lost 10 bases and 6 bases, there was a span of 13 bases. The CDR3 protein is CATTQNLEQYF. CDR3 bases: TGTGCCACCACCCAGAACCTCGAGCAGTACTTC.

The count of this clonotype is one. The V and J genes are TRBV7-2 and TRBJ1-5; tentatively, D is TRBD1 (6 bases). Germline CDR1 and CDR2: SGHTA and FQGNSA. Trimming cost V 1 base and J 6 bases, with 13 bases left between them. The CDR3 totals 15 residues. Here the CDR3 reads CASSLGRQVSQPQHF. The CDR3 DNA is TGTGCCAGCAGCTTAGGCCGACAGGTATCTCAGCCCCAGCATTTT.

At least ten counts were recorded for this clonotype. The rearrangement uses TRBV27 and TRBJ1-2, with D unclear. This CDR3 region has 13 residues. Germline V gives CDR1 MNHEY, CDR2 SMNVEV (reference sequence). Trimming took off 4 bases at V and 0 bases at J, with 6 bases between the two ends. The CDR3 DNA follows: TGTGCCAGCAGTTCCGGGACTAACTATGGCTACACCTTC. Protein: CASSSGTNYGYTF.

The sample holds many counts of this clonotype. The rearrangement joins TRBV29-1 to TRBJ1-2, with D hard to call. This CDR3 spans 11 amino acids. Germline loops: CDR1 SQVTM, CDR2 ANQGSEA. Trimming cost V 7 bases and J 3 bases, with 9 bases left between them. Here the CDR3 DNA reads TGCAGCGCCGGTTCAGACTATGGCTACACCTTC. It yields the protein CSAGSDYGYTF.

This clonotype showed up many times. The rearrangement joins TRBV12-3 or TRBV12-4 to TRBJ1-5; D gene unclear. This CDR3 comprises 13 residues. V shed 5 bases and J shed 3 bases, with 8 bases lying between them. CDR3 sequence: CASSPRYNQPQHF. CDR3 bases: TGTGCCAGCAGTCCCCGGTACAATCAGCCCCAGCATTTT.

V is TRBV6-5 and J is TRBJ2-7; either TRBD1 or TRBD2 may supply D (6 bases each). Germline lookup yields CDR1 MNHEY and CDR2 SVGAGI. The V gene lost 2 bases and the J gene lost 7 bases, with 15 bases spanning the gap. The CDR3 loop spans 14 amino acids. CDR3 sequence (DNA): TGTGCCAGCAGTTACAGTACGGGGGCGGTTGAGCAGTACTTC. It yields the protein CASSYSTGAVEQYF.

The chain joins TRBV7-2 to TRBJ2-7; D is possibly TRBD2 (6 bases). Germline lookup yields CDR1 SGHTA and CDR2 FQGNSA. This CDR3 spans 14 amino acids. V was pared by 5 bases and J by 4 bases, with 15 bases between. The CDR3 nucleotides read TGTGCCAGCAGCCCGCCGGGACTGGAGTACGAGCAGTACTTC. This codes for CASSPPGLEYEQYF.

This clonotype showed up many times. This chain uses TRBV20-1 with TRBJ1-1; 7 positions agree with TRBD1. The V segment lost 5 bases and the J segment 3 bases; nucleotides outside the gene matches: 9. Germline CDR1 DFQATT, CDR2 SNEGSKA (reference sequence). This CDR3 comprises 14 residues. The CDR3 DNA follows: TGCAGTGCTCCCAGGGGGGCATCGGACACTGAAGCTTTCTTT. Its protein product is CSAPRGASDTEAFF.

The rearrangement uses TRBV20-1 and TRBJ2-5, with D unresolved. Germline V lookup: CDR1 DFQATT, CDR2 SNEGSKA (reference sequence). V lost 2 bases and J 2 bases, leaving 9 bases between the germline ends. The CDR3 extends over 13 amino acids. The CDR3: CSARSIEQETQYF. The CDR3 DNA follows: TGCAGTGCTAGAAGCATTGAGCAAGAGACCCAGTACTTC.

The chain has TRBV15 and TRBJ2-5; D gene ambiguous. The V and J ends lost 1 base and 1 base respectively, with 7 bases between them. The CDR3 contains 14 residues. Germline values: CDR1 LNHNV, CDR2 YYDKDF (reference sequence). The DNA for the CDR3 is TGTGCCACCAGCAGAGTCGGCAGCCAAGAGACCCAGTACTTC. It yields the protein CATSRVGSQETQYF.

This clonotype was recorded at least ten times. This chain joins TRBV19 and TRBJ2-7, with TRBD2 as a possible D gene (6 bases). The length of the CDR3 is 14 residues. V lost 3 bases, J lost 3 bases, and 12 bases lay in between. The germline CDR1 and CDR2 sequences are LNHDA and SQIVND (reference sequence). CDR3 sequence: CASSIGGSGYEQYF. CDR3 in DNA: TGTGCCAGTAGTATCGGAGGTAGCGGCTACGAGCAGTACTTC.

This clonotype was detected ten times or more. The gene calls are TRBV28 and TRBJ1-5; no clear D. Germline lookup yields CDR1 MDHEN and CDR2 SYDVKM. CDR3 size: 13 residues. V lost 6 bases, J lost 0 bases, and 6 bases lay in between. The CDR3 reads CASSLYSNQPQHF. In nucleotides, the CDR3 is TGTGCCAGCAGCCTGTATAGCAATCAGCCCCAGCATTTT.

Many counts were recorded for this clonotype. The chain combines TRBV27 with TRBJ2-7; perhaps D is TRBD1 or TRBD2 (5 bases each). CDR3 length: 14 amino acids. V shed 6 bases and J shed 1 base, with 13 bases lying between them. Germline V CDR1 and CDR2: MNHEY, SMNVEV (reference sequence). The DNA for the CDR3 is TGTGCCAGCAGACGGGACGCTCGTTCCTACGAGCAGTACTTC. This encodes CASRRDARSYEQYF.

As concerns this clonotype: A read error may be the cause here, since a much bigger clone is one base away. CDR3 amino acids: CAISQGDGGGVFYGYTF. As DNA, the CDR3 is TGTGCCATCAGCCAAGGGGACGGCGGAGGAGTCTTCTATGGCTACACCTTC. The chain couples TRBV4-2 to TRBJ1-2; D is possibly TRBD1 (5 bases). Germline V lookup: CDR1 LGHNA, CDR2 YNFKEQ. This CDR3 contains 17 residues.

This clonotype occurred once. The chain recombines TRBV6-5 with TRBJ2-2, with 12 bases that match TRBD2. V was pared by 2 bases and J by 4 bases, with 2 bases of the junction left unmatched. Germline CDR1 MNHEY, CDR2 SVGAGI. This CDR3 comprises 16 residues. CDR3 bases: TGTGCCAGCAGTTACGGACTAGCGGGAAGCACCGGGGAGCTGTTTTTT. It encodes CASSYGLAGSTGELFF.

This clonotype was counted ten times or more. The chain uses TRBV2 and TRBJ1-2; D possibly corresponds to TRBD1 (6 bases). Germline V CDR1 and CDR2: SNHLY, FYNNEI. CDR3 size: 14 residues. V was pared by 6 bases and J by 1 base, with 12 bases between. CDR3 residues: CASRYSDSNYGYTF. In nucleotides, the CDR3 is TGTGCCAGCAGATACTCGGACAGTAACTATGGCTACACCTTC.

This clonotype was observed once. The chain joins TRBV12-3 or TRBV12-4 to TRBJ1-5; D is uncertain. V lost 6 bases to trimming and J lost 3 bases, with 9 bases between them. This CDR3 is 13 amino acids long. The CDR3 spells CASSLQLNQPQHF. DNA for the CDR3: TGTGCCAGCAGCCTCCAACTCAATCAGCCCCAGCATTTT.

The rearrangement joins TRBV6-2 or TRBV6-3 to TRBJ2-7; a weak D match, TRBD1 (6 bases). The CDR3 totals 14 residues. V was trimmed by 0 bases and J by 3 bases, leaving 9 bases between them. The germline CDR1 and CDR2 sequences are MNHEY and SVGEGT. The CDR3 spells CASSYSQGFYEQYF. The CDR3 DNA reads TGTGCCAGCAGTTACTCACAGGGATTCTACGAGCAGTACTTC.

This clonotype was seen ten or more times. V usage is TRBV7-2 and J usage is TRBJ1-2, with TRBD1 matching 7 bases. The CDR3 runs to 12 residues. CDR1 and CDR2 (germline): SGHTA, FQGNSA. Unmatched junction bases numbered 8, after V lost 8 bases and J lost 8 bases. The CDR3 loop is CASPNTGEGYTF. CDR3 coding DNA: TGTGCCAGCCCCAACACAGGGGAAGGCTACACCTTC.

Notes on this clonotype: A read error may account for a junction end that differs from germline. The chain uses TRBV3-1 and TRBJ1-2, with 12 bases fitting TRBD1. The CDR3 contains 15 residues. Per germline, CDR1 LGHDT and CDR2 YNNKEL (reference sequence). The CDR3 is CAISQMGQGALGYTF. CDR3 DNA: TGTGCCATCAGCCAAATGGGACAGGGGGCCCTTGGCTACACCTTC.

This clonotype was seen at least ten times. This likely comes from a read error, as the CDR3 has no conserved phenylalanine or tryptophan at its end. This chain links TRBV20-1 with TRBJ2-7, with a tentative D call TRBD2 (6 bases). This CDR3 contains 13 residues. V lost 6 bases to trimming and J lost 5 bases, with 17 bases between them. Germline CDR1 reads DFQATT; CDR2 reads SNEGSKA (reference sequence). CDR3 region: CSAFRDSPHEQYL. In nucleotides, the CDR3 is TGCAGTGCCTTCCGGGACTCGCCGCACGAGCAGTACCTC.

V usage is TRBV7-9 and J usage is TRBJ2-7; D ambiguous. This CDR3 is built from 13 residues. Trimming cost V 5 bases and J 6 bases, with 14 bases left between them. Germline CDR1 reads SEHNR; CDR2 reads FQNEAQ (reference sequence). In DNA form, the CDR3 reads TGTGCCAGCAGCCGCTCCGACGGGTCCGAGCAGTACTTC. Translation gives CASSRSDGSEQYF.

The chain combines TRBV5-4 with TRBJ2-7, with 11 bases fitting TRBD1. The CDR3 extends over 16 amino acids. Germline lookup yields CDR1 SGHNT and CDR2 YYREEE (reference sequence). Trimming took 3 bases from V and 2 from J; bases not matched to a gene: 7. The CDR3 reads CASSSQGQGAPYEQYF. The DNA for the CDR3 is TGTGCCAGCAGCTCCCAAGGACAGGGGGCCCCCTACGAGCAGTACTTC.

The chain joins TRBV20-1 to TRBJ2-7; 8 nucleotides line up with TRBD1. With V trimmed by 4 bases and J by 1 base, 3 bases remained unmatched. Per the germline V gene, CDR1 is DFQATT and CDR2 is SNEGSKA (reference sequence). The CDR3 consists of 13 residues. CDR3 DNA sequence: TGCAGTGCTAACCGGGACAGGTCCTACGAGCAGTACTTC. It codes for CSANRDRSYEQYF.

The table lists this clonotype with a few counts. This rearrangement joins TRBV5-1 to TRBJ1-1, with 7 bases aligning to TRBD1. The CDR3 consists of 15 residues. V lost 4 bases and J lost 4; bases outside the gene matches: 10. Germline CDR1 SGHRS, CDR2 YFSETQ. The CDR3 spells CASSPRTGAGTEAFF. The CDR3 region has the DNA TGCGCCAGCAGCCCACGGACAGGAGCAGGCACTGAAGCTTTCTTT. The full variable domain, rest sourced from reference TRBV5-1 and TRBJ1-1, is KAGVTQTPRYLIKTRGQQVTLSCSPISGHRSVSWYQQTPGQGLQFLFEYFSETQRNKGNFPGRFSGRQFSNSRSEMNVSTLELGDSALYLCASSPRTGAGTEAFFGQGTRLTVV.

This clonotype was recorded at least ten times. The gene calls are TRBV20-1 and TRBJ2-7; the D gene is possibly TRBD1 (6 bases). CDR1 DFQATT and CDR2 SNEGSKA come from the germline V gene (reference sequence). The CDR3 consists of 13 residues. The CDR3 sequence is CRASGHNSYEQYF. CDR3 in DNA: TGCAGGGCCTCGGGACACAACTCCTACGAGCAGTACTTC.

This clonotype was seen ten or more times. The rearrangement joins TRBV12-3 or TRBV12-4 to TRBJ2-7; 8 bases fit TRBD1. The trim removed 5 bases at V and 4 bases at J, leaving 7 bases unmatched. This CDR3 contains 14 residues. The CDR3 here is CASSKQGGRYEQYF. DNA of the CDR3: TGTGCCAGCAGTAAACAGGGGGGAAGGTACGAGCAGTACTTC.